A selection of T cell receptor beta chains follows, all from one sample in a study of blood T cells in healthy people across ages. TCRdb reprocessed the 5' RACE reads with MiXCR, giving one entry per CDR3 protein. The data contain 700,000 to 850,000 distinct CDR3 sequences, 40% to 65% of them singletons. Specimen: blood. Receptors originate from an elderly man in good health. CDR3s include the opening cysteine and the closing phenylalanine or tryptophan. The D gene is left open where the match is weak. Size values are once, few and many counts, or a class for expanded clones, and some rows have none.

few	TRBV7-2	-	TRBJ1-2	CASSLAPGIVDGYTF	TGTGCCAGCAGCTTAGCTCCAGGGATCGTTGATGGCTACACCTTC
-	TRBV29-1	-	TRBJ2-7	CSVSGWLDAYEQYF	TGTAGCGTTTCTGGATGGTTAGACGCCTACGAGCAGTACTTC
few	TRBV7-2	-	TRBJ2-5	CASSLDVGAETQYF	TGTGCCAGCAGCTTAGATGTGGGAGCGGAGACCCAGTACTTC
-	TRBV20-1	-	TRBJ1-5	CSARSPGRGAGSNQPQHF	TGCAGTGCTAGATCCCCCGGGAGGGGAGCAGGATCCAATCAGCCCCAGCATTTT
-	TRBV2	TRBD1	TRBJ1-1	CASRDRGQNTEAFF	TGTGCCAGCAGGGACAGGGGTCAAAACACTGAAGCTTTCTTT
many	TRBV6-1	TRBD2	TRBJ2-1	CASSAGLAGGLPRYNEQFF	TGTGCCAGCAGTGCGGGACTAGCGGGAGGACTCCCCCGGTACAATGAGCAGTTCTTC
-	TRBV2	-	TRBJ2-1	CASTSRSYNEQFF	TGTGCCAGCACTAGTAGGAGCTACAATGAGCAGTTCTTC
-	TRBV3-1	-	TRBJ1-6	CASSLGASSYNSPLHF	TGTGCCAGCAGCCTTGGAGCCAGCTCCTATAATTCACCCCTCCACTTT
once	TRBV14	TRBD2	TRBJ2-3	CASSHLAGLTDTQYF	TGTGCCAGCAGCCATCTAGCGGGATTGACAGATACGCAGTATTTT
-	TRBV28	-	TRBJ2-1	CAGSRAPGLGNNEQFF	TGTGCCGGCAGCCGTGCACCGGGACTCGGCAACAATGAGCAGTTCTTC
-	TRBV6-6	-	TRBJ1-1	CASSDSTGRTEAFF	TGTGCCAGCAGTGACTCGACGGGCAGGACTGAAGCTTTCTTT
-	TRBV10-2	-	TRBJ1-2	CASSEGVYGYTF	TGCGCCAGCAGTGAGGGAGTCTATGGCTACACCTTC
-	TRBV5-5	-	TRBJ2-7	CASTLRLVIPYEQYF	TGTGCCAGCACCCTTCGACTAGTAATCCCCTACGAGCAGTACTTC
-	TRBV29-1	TRBD2	TRBJ2-3	CSVDRDYREDTQYF	TGTAGCGTTGACCGGGACTACCGGGAAGATACGCAGTATTTT
few	TRBV5-6	-	TRBJ1-2	CASSGSGIDYGYTF	TGTGCCAGCAGCGGATCAGGGATTGACTATGGCTACACCTTC
-	TRBV20-1	-	TRBJ2-7	CSARVRSGYEQYF	TGCAGTGCTAGGGTGAGGTCGGGCTACGAGCAGTACTTC
few	TRBV29-1	TRBD2	TRBJ2-1	CSVVSGRGYNEQFF	TGCAGCGTTGTTAGCGGGAGGGGTTACAATGAGCAGTTCTTC
once	TRBV27	TRBD1	TRBJ1-5	CASSFSGTGSNQPQHF	TGTGCCAGCAGTTTCTCCGGGACAGGGAGCAATCAGCCCCAGCATTTT
-	TRBV12-3/TRBV12-4	TRBD1	TRBJ2-2	CASRKTGENTGELFF	TGTGCCAGCAGGAAAACAGGGGAGAACACCGGGGAGCTGTTTTTT
-	TRBV20-1	TRBD2	TRBJ2-7	CSAPGLEDHFYEQYF	TGCAGTGCTCCGGGACTAGAGGACCACTTTTACGAGCAGTACTTC
many	TRBV20-1	TRBD2	TRBJ2-1	CSAWTSGDSYNEQFF	TGCAGTGCTTGGACTAGCGGGGACTCCTACAATGAGCAGTTCTTC
few	TRBV7-2	-	TRBJ2-3	CASSHSRFADTQYF	TGTGCCAGCAGCCATAGCCGATTCGCAGATACGCAGTATTTT
few	TRBV6-2/TRBV6-3	TRBD1	TRBJ2-1	CASSRGQGPYNEQFF	TGTGCCAGCAGTCGAGGACAGGGACCCTACAATGAGCAGTTCTTC
-	TRBV12-3/TRBV12-4	TRBD1	TRBJ1-2	CASSLRQGPPYGYTF	TGTGCCAGCAGTTTAAGACAGGGTCCCCCCTATGGCTACACCTTC
-	TRBV28	-	TRBJ2-1	CASSLCIGPSKGLAWNEQFF	TGTGCCAGCAGTTTATGCATTGGACCCTCGAAAGGGCTAGCGTGGAATGAGCAGTTCTTC
few	TRBV25-1	-	TRBJ2-7	CASSAAFEQYF	TGTGCCAGCAGTGCGGCCTTCGAGCAGTACTTC